The entry below describes one T cell receptor beta chain. Study processing details: The assay estimated nucleated cells by amplifying reference gene primers. This table comes from immunoSEQ multiplex PCR, and its TCRdb copy is limited to in-frame clones, with some not included. V, J and clone size reflect that table, while D and trimming were determined from the DNA. Of roughly 65,000 clones detected, about 84% appear once; the ten largest clones hold about 41%. These data come from a study of blood T cell repertoires in COVID-19. For the study at large: The United States, Italy and Spain provided the acute and convalescent COVID-19 samples. Sample material is recorded as cDNA or gDNA derived from T cells, B-cell-depleted T cells, or PBMCs.

This CDR3 region has 13 residues. With 3 bases removed from V and 3 bases from J, the gap between germline ends came to 8 bases. Germline-derived CDR1 and CDR2 are LNHDA and SQIVND (reference sequence). The TCR originated in a human donor in a cohort sampled during active COVID-19. Sequencing used peripheral blood. J is TRBJ1-1 and V is TRBV19, with D tentatively TRBD1 (6 bases). The CDR3 DNA follows: TGTGCCAGTAGTATGGGGGCTCACACTGAAGCTTTCTTT. It codes for CASSMGAHTEAFF.